The 28 T cell receptor beta chains below were found in one sample sequenced in a study of T cell repertoires in cytomegalovirus infection. One entry per CDR3 protein, called by TCRdb with MiXCR from the reads. The data show under 200,000 distinct CDR3 sequences, with 15% to 20% seen just once and roughly a sixth held by the top ten. Sequences were obtained from CD8+ T cells from PBMCs. Source of these receptors: a human donor in good health (CMV status not recorded). Some clones in this sample may be carry-over from other donors' samples.

This clonotype came up a few times. The rearrangement joins TRBV6-6 to TRBJ2-3; TRBD1 aligns across 10 bases. Germline values: CDR1 MNHNY, CDR2 SVGAGI (reference sequence). The CDR3 has 17 amino acids. With 8 bases clipped from V and 2 bases from J, the junction kept 13 bases outside the gene matches. The CDR3 protein is CASEETGTGVSTDTQYF. CDR3 DNA: TGTGCCAGCGAGGAGACGGGGACAGGGGTTTCCACAGATACGCAGTATTTT.

This clonotype came up a few times. The rearrangement links TRBV27 to TRBJ1-1; D not resolved. V was shortened by 7 bases and J by 2 bases, with 11 bases between the two germline ends. This CDR3 is built from 13 residues. In germline, CDR1 is MNHEY, CDR2 SMNVEV (reference sequence). CDR3 DNA: TGTGCCAGCAAATTGGGTCGAAACACTGAAGCTTTCTTT. The encoded protein is CASKLGRNTEAFF.

The chain is built from TRBV20-1 and TRBJ2-3; the match to TRBD2 covers 10 bases. Losses at the gene ends were 0 bases for V and 6 bases for J; bases not matched to a gene: 9. From germline, CDR1 is DFQATT and CDR2 SNEGSKA (reference sequence). The CDR3 is 16 amino acids. The CDR3: CSARDVRLAGVDTQYF. CDR3 sequence (DNA): TGCAGTGCTAGAGATGTTAGGCTAGCGGGAGTTGATACGCAGTATTTT.

This chain links TRBV7-2 with TRBJ2-5; D remains ambiguous. The V gene lost 5 bases and the J gene lost 2 bases, with 12 bases spanning the gap. Germline loops: CDR1 SGHTA, CDR2 FQGNSA. CDR3 length equals 14 residues. This CDR3 is CASSLNPSQETQYF. The CDR3 bases are TGTGCCAGCAGCCTAAACCCCAGTCAAGAGACCCAGTACTTC.

This clonotype was observed a few times. V gene TRBV25-1 combines with J gene TRBJ1-2; no clear D gene. The CDR3 spans 13 residues. V was cut by 6 bases and J by 3 bases, with 11 bases left in between. The V gene's germline CDR1 is MGHDK and CDR2 SYGVNS. Written as DNA, the CDR3 is TGTGCCAGCAGCTTGAACGTTGACTATGGCTACACCTTC. This encodes CASSLNVDYGYTF.

The CDR3 sequence is CASSLIADYGVNYEQYF. For the CDR3, the DNA is TGTGCCAGCAGCTTAATAGCAGATTACGGGGTAAACTACGAGCAGTACTTC. The chain combines TRBV7-2 with TRBJ2-7; a weak D match, TRBD2 (5 bases). From germline, CDR1 is SGHTA and CDR2 FQGNSA. V was pared by 2 bases and J by 3 bases, with 20 bases between. CDR3 size: 17 residues. Supplemented by reference TRBV7-2 and TRBJ2-7, the full variable domain reads GAGVSQSPSNKVTEKGKDVELRCDPISGHTALYWYRQSLGQGLEFLIYFQGNSAPDKSGLPSDRFSAERTGGSVSTLTIQRTQQEDSAVYLCASSLIADYGVNYEQYFGPGTRLTVT.

This clonotype came up a few times. J is TRBJ2-1 and V is TRBV7-6; a weak D match, TRBD2 (6 bases). Germline CDR1 and CDR2: SGHVS and FNYEAQ. The CDR3 has 16 amino acids. With 0 bases removed from V and 6 bases from J, the gap between germline ends came to 15 bases. The CDR3 region is CASSLAELRDPNEQFF. Here the CDR3 DNA reads TGTGCCAGCAGCTTAGCGGAATTGCGGGACCCCAATGAGCAGTTCTTC.

This clonotype has more than one count but fewer than ten. V and J are TRBV4-1 and TRBJ1-1, with D perhaps matching TRBD1 (5 bases). The CDR3 extends over 14 amino acids. Germline-derived CDR1 and CDR2 are MGHRA and YSYEKL. Trimming stripped 0 bases from V and 7 bases from J, with 12 bases between. CDR3: CASSQDRDFNEAFF. DNA for the CDR3: TGCGCCAGCAGCCAAGATAGGGACTTCAATGAAGCTTTCTTT.

The chain recombines TRBV7-8 with TRBJ2-5, with 8 bases that match TRBD2. Per germline, CDR1 SGHVS and CDR2 FQNEAQ. The length of the CDR3 is 14 residues. The J segment lost 5 bases and the V segment lost 3 bases, leaving 5 bases of the junction unmatched. CDR3 region: CASSFPAGEETQYF. DNA for the CDR3: TGTGCCAGCAGCTTTCCAGCGGGGGAGGAGACCCAGTACTTC.

This clonotype came up a few times. Compared with germline, one end of the junction differs, possibly owing to a read error. V is TRBV7-2 and J is TRBJ2-1; no firm D call. Germline CDR1 and CDR2: SGHTA and FQGNSA. The CDR3 has 11 amino acids. The CDR3 sequence is CASSNGYEQIF. The CDR3 bases are TGTGCCAGCAGCAACGGGTACGAGCAGATCTTC.

This clonotype has only a few counts. The chain recombines TRBV20-1 with TRBJ1-6; D call uncertain. The CDR3 is made up of 17 amino acids. The V end was cut by 0 bases, the J end by 0 bases, with 12 bases between. Germline V gives CDR1 DFQATT, CDR2 SNEGSKA (reference sequence). The CDR3 region has the DNA TGCAGTGCTAGAGATAGCGGCACGAGCTCCTATAATTCACCCCTCCACTTT. Amino acids: CSARDSGTSSYNSPLHF.

The DNA for the CDR3 is TGTGCCAGCAGTTTGCTAGGGACGAGGTTTACAGATACGCAGTATTTT. Its translation: CASSLLGTRFTDTQYF. The chain couples TRBV28 to TRBJ2-3; possibly TRBD1 or TRBD2 for D (5 bases each). The CDR3 covers 16 residues. V was clipped by 3 bases and J by 3 bases, with 16 bases between them. Germline CDR1 reads MDHEN; CDR2 reads SYDVKM.

The chain couples TRBV29-1 to TRBJ2-1; no clear D gene. From germline, CDR1 is SQVTM and CDR2 ANQGSEA. The CDR3 has 10 residues. Trimming left V 4 bases short and J 4 bases short, with 2 bases between. The CDR3 sequence: CSVGYNEQFF. The CDR3 DNA reads TGCAGCGTTGGGTACAATGAGCAGTTCTTC.

This chain joins TRBV7-6 and TRBJ2-5; D unclear. The CDR3 spans 15 residues. Germline-derived CDR1 and CDR2 are SGHVS and FNYEAQ. V lost 2 bases to trimming and J lost 5 bases, with 15 bases between them. DNA of the CDR3: TGTGCCAGCAGCTTATCCTCGCCCCCAAGGGAGACCCAGTACTTC. It translates to CASSLSSPPRETQYF.

This chain links TRBV10-3 with TRBJ2-1; TRBD2 aligns across 7 bases. The ends lost 10 bases at V and 1 base at J; junction bases unmatched: 4. This CDR3 comprises 13 residues. The germline CDR1 and CDR2 sequences are ENHRY and SYGVKD. CDR3 region: CATAGESYNEQFF. In nucleotides, the CDR3 is TGTGCCACCGCGGGGGAGTCCTACAATGAGCAGTTCTTC.

This clonotype was counted a few times. V gene TRBV6-2 or TRBV6-3 combines with J gene TRBJ1-2, with no clear D. Trimming left V 6 bases short and J 3 bases short, with 8 bases between. The CDR3 sequence is 12 residues long. The germline gives CDR1 MNHEY, CDR2 SVGEGT. CDR3 in amino acids: CASSGVYYGYTF. DNA of the CDR3: TGTGCCAGCAGCGGAGTCTACTATGGCTACACCTTC.

The V and J genes are TRBV28 and TRBJ2-1; D may be TRBD2 (5 bases). V was shortened by 4 bases and J by 5 bases, with 18 bases between the two germline ends. This CDR3 has 16 amino acids. In germline, CDR1 is MDHEN, CDR2 SYDVKM. The CDR3 bases are TGTGCCAGCAGTTCTCCCTTGAGGGAGTGGAACAATGAGCAGTTCTTC. This codes for CASSSPLREWNNEQFF.

This clonotype was observed a few times. The chain carries TRBV7-2 and TRBJ2-7; TRBD2 matches at 8 bases. The V gene end was trimmed by 4 bases and the J gene end by 2 bases; junction bases not matched to a gene: 7. Germline V gene sequence: CDR1 SGHTA, CDR2 FQGNSA. CDR3 length equals 15 residues. CDR3 DNA sequence: TGTGCCAGCAGCTCAAGTCCGGGACTAGCCTACGAGCAGTACTTC. Translation: CASSSSPGLAYEQYF.

The chain employs TRBV19 and TRBJ2-1; tentative D call: TRBD2 (6 bases). CDR1 is LNHDA, CDR2 SQIVND, per germline (reference sequence). The CDR3 is 16 residues long. The ends were cut back, 3 bases at V and 5 bases at J, with 17 bases in the middle. The CDR3 sequence: CASSIGGVGSDNEQFF. CDR3 DNA sequence: TGTGCCAGTAGTATCGGCGGGGTCGGGTCGGACAATGAGCAGTTCTTC.

The table lists this clonotype with many counts. The chain couples TRBV7-2 to TRBJ2-7; D remains ambiguous. CDR3 length: 14 residues. Per the germline V gene, CDR1 is SGHTA and CDR2 is FQGNSA. The germline V and J ends were trimmed by 2 bases and 0 bases, with 8 bases remaining between them. CDR3 sequence (DNA): TGTGCCAGCAGCTTAATGGGCAGCTCCTACGAGCAGTACTTC. It yields the protein CASSLMGSSYEQYF. The full variable domain, completed using reference TRBV7-2 and TRBJ2-7, is GAGVSQSPSNKVTEKGKDVELRCDPISGHTALYWYRQSLGQGLEFLIYFQGNSAPDKSGLPSDRFSAERTGGSVSTLTIQRTQQEDSAVYLCASSLMGSSYEQYFGPGTRLTVT.

This clonotype was recorded a few times. The genes are TRBV6-2 or TRBV6-3 and TRBJ2-1, with D unresolved. Germline lookup yields CDR1 MNHEY and CDR2 SVGEGT. V lost 6 bases and J lost 1, with 13 bases in between. The CDR3 is made up of 15 amino acids. Here the CDR3 DNA reads TGTGCCAGCAGCCCCACTAAAACGTCCTACAATGAGCAGTTCTTC. It yields the protein CASSPTKTSYNEQFF.

This clonotype was found a few times. The chain joins TRBV7-2 to TRBJ2-7, with D possibly being TRBD1 (6 bases). There are 15 residues in the CDR3. V was shortened by 5 bases and J by 4 bases, with 18 bases between the two germline ends. Germline CDR1 SGHTA, CDR2 FQGNSA. The CDR3 region has the DNA TGTGCCAGCAGCGAAAGGGGGTCTGCGAGATACGAGCAGTACTTC. The encoded protein is CASSERGSARYEQYF.

The chain couples TRBV27 to TRBJ2-1; D is perhaps TRBD1 (6 bases). V lost 2 bases and J 4 bases, leaving 12 bases between the germline ends. The CDR3 length is 15 residues. Germline CDR1 reads MNHEY; CDR2 reads SMNVEV (reference sequence). CDR3 loop: CASSLTGTKYNEQFF. Here the CDR3 DNA reads TGTGCCAGCAGTTTAACCGGGACAAAGTACAATGAGCAGTTCTTC.

DNA of the CDR3: TGTGCCAGCAGCTCTCCTCGGACTAGCGGTTGGGACGGGCAGTACTTC. Translating it yields CASSSPRTSGWDGQYF. The V and J genes are TRBV7-6 and TRBJ2-7; 10 nucleotides line up with TRBD2. V was pared by 4 bases and J by 9 bases, with 15 bases of the junction left unmatched. The CDR3 totals 16 residues. Germline V gene sequence: CDR1 SGHVS, CDR2 FNYEAQ.

The CDR3 DNA reads as TGTGCCAGCAGTTTATCTTGGGACGGATCCTACGAGCAGTACTTC. Encoded protein: CASSLSWDGSYEQYF. The chain joins TRBV12-3 or TRBV12-4 to TRBJ2-7; D may correspond to TRBD1 or TRBD2 (5 bases each). With 2 bases removed from V and 1 base from J, the gap between germline ends came to 12 bases. The CDR3 totals 15 residues.

J is TRBJ2-1 and V is TRBV28, with TRBD1 identical over 7 bases. Germline V gene data show CDR1 as MDHEN and CDR2 as SYDVKM. The CDR3 runs to 14 residues. Trimming at V came to 6 bases and at J to 5 bases, leaving 7 bases not matched to a gene. CDR3 region: CASRELGTDNEQFF. The CDR3 DNA sequence: TGTGCCAGCAGAGAACTAGGGACAGACAATGAGCAGTTCTTC.

This clonotype occurred a few times. V and J are TRBV7-2 and TRBJ2-1; 11 bases align to TRBD2. The CDR3 contains 16 residues. CDR1 and CDR2 (germline): SGHTA, FQGNSA. J was trimmed by 0 bases and V by 7 bases; bases with no gene match: 5. The CDR3 region is CASTLTSGSSYNEQFF. For the CDR3, the DNA is TGTGCCAGCACCCTAACTAGCGGGAGCTCCTACAATGAGCAGTTCTTC.

This clonotype was counted ten times or more. This chain uses TRBV6-2 or TRBV6-3 with TRBJ2-7; 7 bases line up with TRBD2. The CDR3 covers 15 residues. V shed 11 bases and J 3 bases; nucleotides not matched to a gene: 16. The germline gives CDR1 MNHEY, CDR2 SVGEGT. CDR3 in DNA: TGTGCCGCTACCGAGACCCGGGACTATGTCTACGAGCAGTACTTC. Residues: CAATETRDYVYEQYF.